The 12 T cell receptor beta chains below all came from one sample that was sequenced in a study of blood T cell repertoires in COVID-19. Measured with immunoSEQ multiplex PCR; TCRdb has only the in-frame clones, and not every one. The sample lists 250,000 or so clones; around 90% were seen once. Sequenced sample: PBMCs or T cells enriched from blood (not recorded which). These receptors were collected from a woman in her 30s with acute COVID-19.

This clone has a single count. This chain joins TRBV6-2 or TRBV6-3 and TRBJ2-6; D might be TRBD2 (6 bases). CDR3 size: 15 residues. Trimming cost V 5 bases and J 0 bases, with 8 bases left between them. Germline assignment: CDR1 MNHEY and CDR2 SVGEGT. The CDR3 DNA sequence: TGTGCCAGCAGTGGGGGGAACTCTGGGGCCAACGTCCTGACTTTC. It encodes CASSGGNSGANVLTF.

The chain has TRBV7-6 and TRBJ1-6, with D possibly being TRBD1 (6 bases). The CDR3 loop spans 14 amino acids. Trimming removed 5 bases at V and 13 bases at J, with 18 bases between. Germline V CDR1 and CDR2: SGHVS, FNYEAQ. The CDR3 loop is CASSKAPSGGPLHF. CDR3 in DNA: TGTGCCAGCAGCAAAGCCCCCTCGGGGGGCCCCCTCCACTTT.

The genes are TRBV7-2 and TRBJ2-2; no definite D call. The CDR3 is 15 amino acids. Germline V lookup: CDR1 SGHTA, CDR2 FQGNSA. Trimming removed 1 base from V and 9 bases from J, with 15 bases in between. CDR3 in amino acids: CASSLDPSYPRELFF. The CDR3 DNA reads as TGTGCCAGCAGCTTAGATCCGAGTTATCCGAGGGAGCTGTTTTTT.

The chain carries TRBV24-1 and TRBJ2-7; 11 nucleotides match TRBD2. Germline CDR1 is KGHDR and CDR2 is SFDVKD. The CDR3 has 15 amino acids. Trimming cost V 3 bases and J 5 bases; bases outside gene matches: 5. The CDR3 DNA reads as TGTGCCACCAGTGATACTAGCGGGAGTTGGAACGAGCAGTACTTC. It specifies CATSDTSGSWNEQYF.

The chain has TRBV4-1 and TRBJ1-2, with D possibly matching TRBD1 (6 bases). There are 14 residues in the CDR3. Trimming removed 0 bases at V and 3 bases at J, with 8 bases between. The germline V gene encodes CDR1 MGHRA and CDR2 YSYEKL. CDR3 protein: CASSQDPGDYGYTF. In DNA form, the CDR3 reads TGCGCCAGCAGCCAAGATCCAGGGGACTATGGCTACACCTTC.

J is TRBJ2-1 and V is TRBV6-1; 13 bases are a match to TRBD2. This CDR3 has 18 amino acids. From germline, CDR1 is MNHNS and CDR2 SASEGT. The junction had 7 bases not matched to a gene; V was cut back by 4 bases and J by 1 base. In DNA form, the CDR3 reads TGTGCCAGCAGTGGAGGACTAGCGGGAGCTGTATCCTACAATGAGCAGTTCTTC. Translated: CASSGGLAGAVSYNEQFF.

This chain connects TRBV7-8 to TRBJ1-2, with 7 positions matching TRBD1. The V gene end was trimmed by 5 bases and the J gene end by 3 bases; junction bases not matched to a gene: 9. CDR1 and CDR2 from the germline V gene are SGHVS and FQNEAQ. The CDR3 runs to 15 residues. CDR3 region: CASSRDRVGHYGYTF. The CDR3 nucleotides read TGTGCCAGCAGCCGTGACAGGGTGGGACACTATGGCTACACCTTC.

CDR3 residues: CASSLGLAGVMADTQYF. In DNA, the CDR3 is TGTGCCAGCAGCCTGGGACTAGCGGGAGTAATGGCAGATACGCAGTATTTT. The chain couples TRBV4-2 to TRBJ2-3, with 14 bases aligning to TRBD2. This CDR3 is 17 amino acids long. With V trimmed by 4 bases and J by 4 bases, 7 bases remained unmatched. Per germline, CDR1 LGHNA and CDR2 YNFKEQ.

This chain uses TRBV14 with TRBJ2-1; no clear D gene. V shed 2 bases and J shed 13 bases, with 12 bases lying between them. CDR3 length equals 12 residues. CDR1 is SGHDN, CDR2 FVKESK, per germline. CDR3 region: CASSQSASAQFF. The CDR3 DNA follows: TGTGCCAGCAGCCAAAGCGCGAGCGCCCAGTTCTTC.

The chain employs TRBV27 and TRBJ1-1; 7 bases fit TRBD1. V was clipped by 2 bases and J by 4 bases; unmatched bases: 4. The germline V gene encodes CDR1 MNHEY and CDR2 SMNVEV (reference sequence). The CDR3 has 14 amino acids. The CDR3 protein is CASSLGAGGTEAFF. Written as DNA, the CDR3 is TGTGCCAGCAGTTTAGGGGCAGGGGGCACTGAAGCTTTCTTT.

V gene TRBV27 combines with J gene TRBJ2-7, with D possibly being TRBD1 (5 bases). V was trimmed by 7 bases and J by 0 bases, leaving 10 bases between them. The CDR3 length is 13 residues. Germline loops: CDR1 MNHEY, CDR2 SMNVEV (reference sequence). CDR3 sequence: CASTSDISYEQYF. CDR3 DNA: TGTGCCAGCACCTCGGACATCTCCTACGAGCAGTACTTC.

The chain has TRBV7-2 and TRBJ2-3, with TRBD2 matching over 8 bases. J was trimmed by 3 bases and V by 5 bases; bases with no gene match: 10. The germline CDR1 and CDR2 sequences are SGHTA and FQGNSA. This CDR3 has 16 residues. In DNA, the CDR3 is TGTGCCAGCAGCCCTTTGAGCGGGAGTCTAACAGATACGCAGTATTTT. Translated: CASSPLSGSLTDTQYF.